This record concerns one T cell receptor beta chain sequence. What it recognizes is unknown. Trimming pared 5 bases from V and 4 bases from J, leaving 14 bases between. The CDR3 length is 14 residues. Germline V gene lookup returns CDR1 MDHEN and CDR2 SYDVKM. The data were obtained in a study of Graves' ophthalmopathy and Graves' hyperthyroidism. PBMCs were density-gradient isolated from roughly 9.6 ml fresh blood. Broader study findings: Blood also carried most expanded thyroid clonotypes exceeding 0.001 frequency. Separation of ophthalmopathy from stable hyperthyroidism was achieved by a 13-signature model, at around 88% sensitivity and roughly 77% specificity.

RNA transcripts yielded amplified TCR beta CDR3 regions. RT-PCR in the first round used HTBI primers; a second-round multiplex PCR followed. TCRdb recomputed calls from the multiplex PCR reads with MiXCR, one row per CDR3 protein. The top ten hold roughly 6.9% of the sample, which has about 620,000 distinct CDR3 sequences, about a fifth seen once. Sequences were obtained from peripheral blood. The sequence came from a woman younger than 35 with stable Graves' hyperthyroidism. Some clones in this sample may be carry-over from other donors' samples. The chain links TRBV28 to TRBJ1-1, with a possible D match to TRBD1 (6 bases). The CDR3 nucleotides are TGTGCCAGCAGTATATTCAGGGGATTCACTGAAGCTTTCTTT. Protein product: CASSIFRGFTEAFF.